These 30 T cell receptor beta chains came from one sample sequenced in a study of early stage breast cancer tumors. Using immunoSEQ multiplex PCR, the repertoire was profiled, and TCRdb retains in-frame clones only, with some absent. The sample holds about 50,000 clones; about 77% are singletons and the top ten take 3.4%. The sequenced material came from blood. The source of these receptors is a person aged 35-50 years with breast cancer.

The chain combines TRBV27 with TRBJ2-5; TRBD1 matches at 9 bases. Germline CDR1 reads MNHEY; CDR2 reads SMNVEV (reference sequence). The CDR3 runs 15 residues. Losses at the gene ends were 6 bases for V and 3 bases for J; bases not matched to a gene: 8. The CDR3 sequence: CASRRQGVYKETQYF. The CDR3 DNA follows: TGTGCCAGCAGGCGACAGGGGGTCTACAAAGAGACCCAGTACTTC.

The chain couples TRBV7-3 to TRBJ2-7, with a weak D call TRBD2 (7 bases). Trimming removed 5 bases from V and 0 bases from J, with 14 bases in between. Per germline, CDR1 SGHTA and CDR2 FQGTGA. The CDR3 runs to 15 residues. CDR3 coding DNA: TGTGCCAGCAGCCGAGGGGGGGGTAGCTCCTACGAGCAGTACTTC. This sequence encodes CASSRGGGSSYEQYF.

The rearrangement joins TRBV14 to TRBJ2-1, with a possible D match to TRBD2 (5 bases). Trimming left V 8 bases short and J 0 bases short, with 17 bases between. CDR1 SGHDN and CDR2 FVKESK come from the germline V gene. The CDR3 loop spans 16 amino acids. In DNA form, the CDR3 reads TGTGCCAGCTCCCCCCCCGGGGTCGGCTCCTACAATGAGCAGTTCTTC. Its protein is CASSPPGVGSYNEQFF.

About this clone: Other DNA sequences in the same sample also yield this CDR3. The CDR3 coding sequence is TGCAGCGTTGAAGAGGGGAGCACAGATACGCAGTATTTT. Translation: CSVEEGSTDTQYF. The chain uses TRBV29-1 and TRBJ2-3; D gene unclear. Germline-derived CDR1 and CDR2 are SQVTM and ANQGSEA. The CDR3 has 13 amino acids. V lost 0 bases to trimming and J lost 0 bases, with 4 bases between them.

The CDR3 spells CASSLTISYNEQFF. DNA of the CDR3: TGTGCCAGCAGCTTAACCATCTCCTACAATGAGCAGTTCTTC. The chain is built from TRBV11-3 and TRBJ2-1; no clear D gene. Germline values: CDR1 SGHNT, CDR2 YENEEA. Trimming removed 2 bases at V and 0 bases at J, with 5 bases between. This CDR3 has 14 amino acids.

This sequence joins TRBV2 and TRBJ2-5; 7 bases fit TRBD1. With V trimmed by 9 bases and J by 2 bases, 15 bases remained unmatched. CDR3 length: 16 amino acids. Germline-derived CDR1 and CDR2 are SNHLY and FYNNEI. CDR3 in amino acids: CASGGTVLGAQETQYF. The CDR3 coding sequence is TGTGCCAGTGGTGGGACAGTGCTGGGGGCGCAAGAGACCCAGTACTTC.

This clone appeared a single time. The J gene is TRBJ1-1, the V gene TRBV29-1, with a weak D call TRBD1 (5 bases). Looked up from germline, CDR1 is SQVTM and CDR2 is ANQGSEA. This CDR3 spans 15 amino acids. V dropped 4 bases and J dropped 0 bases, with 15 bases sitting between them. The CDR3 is CSVGGRGAMNTEAFF. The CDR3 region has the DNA TGCAGCGTTGGCGGTCGGGGCGCCATGAACACTGAAGCTTTCTTT.

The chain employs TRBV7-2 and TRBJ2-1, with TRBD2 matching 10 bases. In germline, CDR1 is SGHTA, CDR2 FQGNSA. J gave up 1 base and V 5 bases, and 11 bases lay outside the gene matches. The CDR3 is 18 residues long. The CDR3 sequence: CASSGVASGSRSYNEQFF. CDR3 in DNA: TGTGCCAGCAGCGGGGTGGCTAGCGGGAGTAGATCCTACAATGAGCAGTTCTTC.

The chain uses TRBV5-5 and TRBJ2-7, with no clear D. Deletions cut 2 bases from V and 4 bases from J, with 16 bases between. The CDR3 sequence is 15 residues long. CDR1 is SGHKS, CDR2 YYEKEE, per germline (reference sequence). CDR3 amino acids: CASSFLMASKYEQYF. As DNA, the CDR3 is TGTGCCAGCAGCTTCCTTATGGCCTCCAAATACGAGCAGTACTTC.

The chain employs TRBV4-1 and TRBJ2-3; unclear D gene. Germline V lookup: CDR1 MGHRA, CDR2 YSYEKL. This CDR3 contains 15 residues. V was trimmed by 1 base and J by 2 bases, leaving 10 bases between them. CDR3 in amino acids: CASSQGLSDTDTQYF. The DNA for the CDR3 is TGCGCCAGCAGCCAAGGGTTATCCGACACAGATACGCAGTATTTT.

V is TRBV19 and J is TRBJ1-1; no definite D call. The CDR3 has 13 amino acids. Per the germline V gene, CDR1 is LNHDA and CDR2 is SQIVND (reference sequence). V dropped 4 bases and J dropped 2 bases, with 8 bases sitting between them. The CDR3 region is CASSRELNTEAFF. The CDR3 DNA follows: TGTGCCAGTAGTAGGGAGCTAAACACTGAAGCTTTCTTT.

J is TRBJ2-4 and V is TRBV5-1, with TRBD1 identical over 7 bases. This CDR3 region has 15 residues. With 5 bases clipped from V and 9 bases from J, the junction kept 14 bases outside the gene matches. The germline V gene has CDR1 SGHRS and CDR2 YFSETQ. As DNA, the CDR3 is TGCGCCAGCAGTCGGACCACAGGGGACGTGGGCATTCAGTACTTC. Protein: CASSRTTGDVGIQYF.

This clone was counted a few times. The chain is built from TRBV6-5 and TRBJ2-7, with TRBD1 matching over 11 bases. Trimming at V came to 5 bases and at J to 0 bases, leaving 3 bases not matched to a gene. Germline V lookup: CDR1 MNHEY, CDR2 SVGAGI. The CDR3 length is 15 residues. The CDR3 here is CASSAGTGGSYEQYF. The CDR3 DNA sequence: TGTGCCAGCAGTGCCGGGACAGGGGGCTCCTACGAGCAGTACTTC.

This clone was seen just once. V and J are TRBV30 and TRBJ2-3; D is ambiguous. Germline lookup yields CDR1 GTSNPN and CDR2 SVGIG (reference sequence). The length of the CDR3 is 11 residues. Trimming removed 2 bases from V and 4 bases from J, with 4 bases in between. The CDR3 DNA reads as TGTGCCTGGAGTAGGGCAGATACGCAGTATTTT. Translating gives CAWSRADTQYF.

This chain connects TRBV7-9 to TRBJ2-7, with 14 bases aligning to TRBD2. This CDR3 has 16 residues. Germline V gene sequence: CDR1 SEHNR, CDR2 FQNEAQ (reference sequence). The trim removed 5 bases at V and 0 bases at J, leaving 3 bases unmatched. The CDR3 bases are TGTGCCAGCAGCCCGACTAGCGGGAGGGCCTCCTACGAGCAGTACTTC. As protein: CASSPTSGRASYEQYF.

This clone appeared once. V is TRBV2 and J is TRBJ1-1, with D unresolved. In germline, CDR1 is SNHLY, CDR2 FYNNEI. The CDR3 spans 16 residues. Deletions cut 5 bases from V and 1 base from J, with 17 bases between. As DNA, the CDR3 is TGTGCCAGCAGTAGTGAACCTACCGCAAGGAACACTGAAGCTTTCTTT. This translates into CASSSEPTARNTEAFF.

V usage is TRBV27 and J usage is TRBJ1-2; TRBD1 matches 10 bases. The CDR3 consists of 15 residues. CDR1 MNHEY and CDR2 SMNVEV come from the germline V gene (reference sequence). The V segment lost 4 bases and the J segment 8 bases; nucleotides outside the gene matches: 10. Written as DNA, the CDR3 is TGTGCCAGCAGTTCGGCCGGGACAGGGGTTCACGGCTACACCTTC. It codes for CASSSAGTGVHGYTF.

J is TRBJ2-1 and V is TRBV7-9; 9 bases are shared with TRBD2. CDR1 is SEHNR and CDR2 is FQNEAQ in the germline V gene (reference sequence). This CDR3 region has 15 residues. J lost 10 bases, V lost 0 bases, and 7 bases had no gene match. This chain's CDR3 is CASSLAPRGREEQFF. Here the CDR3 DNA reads TGTGCCAGCAGCTTAGCCCCCCGCGGGAGGGAAGAGCAGTTCTTC.

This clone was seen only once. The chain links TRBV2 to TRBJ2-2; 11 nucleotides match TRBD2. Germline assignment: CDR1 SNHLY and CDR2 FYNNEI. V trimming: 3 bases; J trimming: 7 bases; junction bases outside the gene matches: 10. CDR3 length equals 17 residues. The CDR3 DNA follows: TGTGCCAGCAGTGACGATAGCGGGAGGGCCGTGGGCGGGGAGCTGTTTTTT. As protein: CASSDDSGRAVGGELFF.

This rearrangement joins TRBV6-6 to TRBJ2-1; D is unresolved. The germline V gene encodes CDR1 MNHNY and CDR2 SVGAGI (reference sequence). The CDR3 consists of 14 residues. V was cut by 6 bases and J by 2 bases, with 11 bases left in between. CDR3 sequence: CASRPSAPYNEQFF. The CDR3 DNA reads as TGTGCCAGCAGGCCCTCCGCCCCCTACAATGAGCAGTTCTTC.

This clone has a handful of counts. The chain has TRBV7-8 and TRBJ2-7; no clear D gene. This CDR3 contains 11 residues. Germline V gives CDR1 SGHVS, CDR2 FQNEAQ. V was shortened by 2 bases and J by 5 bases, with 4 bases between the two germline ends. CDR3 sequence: CASSLSDEQYF. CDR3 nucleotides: TGTGCCAGCAGCTTATCGGACGAGCAGTACTTC.

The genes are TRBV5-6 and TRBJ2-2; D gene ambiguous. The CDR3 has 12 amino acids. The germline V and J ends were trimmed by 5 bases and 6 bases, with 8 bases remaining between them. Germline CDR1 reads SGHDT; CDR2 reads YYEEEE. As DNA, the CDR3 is TGTGCCAGCAGACAACGGGCCGGGGAGCTGTTTTTT. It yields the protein CASRQRAGELFF. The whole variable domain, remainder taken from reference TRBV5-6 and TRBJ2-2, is DAGVTQSPTHLIKTRGQQVTLRCSPKSGHDTVSWYQQALGQGPQFIFQYYEEEERQRGNFPDRFSGHQFPNYSSELNVNALLLGDSALYLCASRQRAGELFFGEGSRLTVL.

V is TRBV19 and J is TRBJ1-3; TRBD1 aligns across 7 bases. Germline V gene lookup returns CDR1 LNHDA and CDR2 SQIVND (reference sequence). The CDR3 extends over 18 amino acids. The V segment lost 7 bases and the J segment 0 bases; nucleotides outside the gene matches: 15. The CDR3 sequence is CASTAPYGRGSSGNTIYF. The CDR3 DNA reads TGTGCCAGTACCGCTCCGTATGGCAGGGGGAGCTCTGGAAACACCATATATTTT.

The CDR3 sequence: CASTLAGVADTQYF. The CDR3 region has the DNA TGTGCCAGCACCCTAGCGGGAGTGGCAGATACGCAGTATTTT. The J gene is TRBJ2-3, the V gene TRBV6-1; 10 bases are a match to TRBD2. This CDR3 is built from 14 residues. Germline CDR1 reads MNHNS; CDR2 reads SASEGT. The ends lost 7 bases at V and 4 bases at J; junction bases unmatched: 5.

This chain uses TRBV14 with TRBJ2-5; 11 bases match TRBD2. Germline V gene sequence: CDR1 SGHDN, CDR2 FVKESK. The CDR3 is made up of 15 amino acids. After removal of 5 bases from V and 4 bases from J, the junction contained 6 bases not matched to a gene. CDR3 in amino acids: CASSDLAGGGETQYF. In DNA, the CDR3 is TGTGCCAGCAGCGATCTAGCGGGGGGAGGAGAGACCCAGTACTTC.

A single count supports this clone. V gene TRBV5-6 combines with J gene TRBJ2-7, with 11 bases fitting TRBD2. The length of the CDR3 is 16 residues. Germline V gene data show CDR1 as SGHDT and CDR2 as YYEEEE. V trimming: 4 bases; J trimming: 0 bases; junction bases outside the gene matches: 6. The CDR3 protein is CASSPGLAGLSYEQYF. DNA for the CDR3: TGTGCCAGCAGCCCCGGACTAGCGGGTCTCTCCTACGAGCAGTACTTC. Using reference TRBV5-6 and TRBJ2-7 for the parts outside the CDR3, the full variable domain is DAGVTQSPTHLIKTRGQQVTLRCSPKSGHDTVSWYQQALGQGPQFIFQYYEEEERQRGNFPDRFSGHQFPNYSSELNVNALLLGDSALYLCASSPGLAGLSYEQYFGPGTRLTVT.

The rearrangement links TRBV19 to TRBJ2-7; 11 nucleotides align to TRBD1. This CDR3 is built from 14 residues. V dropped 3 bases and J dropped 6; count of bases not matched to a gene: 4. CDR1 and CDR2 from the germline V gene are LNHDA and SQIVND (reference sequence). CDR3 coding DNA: TGTGCCAGTAGTATGACCGGGACAGGGGGCGAGCAGTACTTC. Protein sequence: CASSMTGTGGEQYF. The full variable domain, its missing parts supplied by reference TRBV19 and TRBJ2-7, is DGGITQSPKYLFRKEGQNVTLSCEQNLNHDAMYWYRQDPGQGLRLIYYSQIVNDFQKGDIAEGYSVSREKKESFPLTVTSAQKNPTAFYLCASSMTGTGGEQYFGPGTRLTVT.

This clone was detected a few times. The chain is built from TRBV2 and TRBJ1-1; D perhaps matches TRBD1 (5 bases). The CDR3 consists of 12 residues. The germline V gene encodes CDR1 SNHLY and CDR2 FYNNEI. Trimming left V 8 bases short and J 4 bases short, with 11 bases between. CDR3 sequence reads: CASRRGGTEAFF. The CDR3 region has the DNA TGTGCCAGCCGCCGGGGGGGCACTGAAGCTTTCTTT.

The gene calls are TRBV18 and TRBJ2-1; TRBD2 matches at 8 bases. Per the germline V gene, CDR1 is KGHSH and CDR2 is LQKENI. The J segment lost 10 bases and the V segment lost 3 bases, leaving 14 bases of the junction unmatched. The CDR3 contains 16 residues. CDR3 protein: CASSPPTGGRVGEQFF. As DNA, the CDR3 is TGTGCCAGCTCACCCCCAACGGGGGGGCGGGTAGGCGAGCAGTTCTTC. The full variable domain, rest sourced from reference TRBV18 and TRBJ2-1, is NAGVMQNPRHLVRRRGQEARLRCSPMKGHSHVYWYRQLPEEGLKFMVYLQKENIIDESGMPKERFSAEFPKEGPSILRIQQVVRGDSAAYFCASSPPTGGRVGEQFFGPGTRLTVL.

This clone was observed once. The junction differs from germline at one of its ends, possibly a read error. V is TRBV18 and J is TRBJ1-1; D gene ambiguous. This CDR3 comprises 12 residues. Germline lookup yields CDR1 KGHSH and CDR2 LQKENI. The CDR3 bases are TGTGCCAGCTCACCACCGAGGACTGGAGCTTTCTTT. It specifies CASSPPRTGAFF.